In this sample, the clone carrying this T cell receptor (beta chain) turned up many times. Its target is unknown. This entry is derived from a study of T-cell reconstitution after alpha-beta-depleted transplantation in children. TCRbeta library preparation incorporated unique molecular identifiers. TCRdb ran MiXCR on the PCR reads and lists one entry per CDR3 protein. Counted here are more than 500,000 distinct CDR3 sequences, 11% occurring once; the ten biggest clones make up 12% to 15%. Study-level points and caveats: About two months after transplant, alpha-beta T cells reportedly came from several hundred expanded graft clones. Among T cells one year after transplant, newly produced cells accounted for most counts and diversity. For some patients, TCRbeta diversity was high at day 60 because of recipient T cells and thymic progenitors that survived.

This clonotype was sampled from a female patient between 2 and 15 years old who had a stem cell transplant for aplastic anemia, so the T cells may come from the graft donor. The input for sequencing was PBMCs, mostly from graft donor cells, taken 180 days after TCRalphabeta/CD19-depleted stem cell transplant.

DNA of the CDR3: TGCGCCAGCAGCCAGCGGGGCTTGGGGGAAATTCAGTACTTC. Protein: CASSQRGLGEIQYF. This rearrangement joins TRBV4-3 to TRBJ2-4; TRBD2 might be the D (6 bases). The CDR3 is made up of 14 amino acids. V was pared by 3 bases and J by 10 bases, with 16 bases between. Germline CDR1 and CDR2: LGHNA and YSLEER.